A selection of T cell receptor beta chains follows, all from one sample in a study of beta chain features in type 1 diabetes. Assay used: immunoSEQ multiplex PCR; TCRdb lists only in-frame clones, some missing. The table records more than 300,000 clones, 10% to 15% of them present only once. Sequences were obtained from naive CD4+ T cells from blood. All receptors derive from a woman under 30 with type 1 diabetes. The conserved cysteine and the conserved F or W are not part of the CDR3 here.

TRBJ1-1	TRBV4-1	ASSRGVNTEAF
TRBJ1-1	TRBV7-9	ASSLAYRGNTEAF
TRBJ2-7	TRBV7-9	ASSPGGSGALYEQY
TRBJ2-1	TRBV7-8	ASSPTLAAIEQF
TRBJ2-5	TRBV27	ASSPLASFQETQY
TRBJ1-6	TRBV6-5	ASSYSTGHNSPLH
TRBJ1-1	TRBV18	ASSPGSQVNTEAF
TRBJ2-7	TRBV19	ASSIVGQGKEQY
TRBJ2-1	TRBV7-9	ASSQLAGVSYNEQF
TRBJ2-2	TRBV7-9	ASSPGTGYTGELF
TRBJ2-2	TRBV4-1	ASSLKGQGGNTGELF
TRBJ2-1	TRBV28	ASSLLDEQF
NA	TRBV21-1	ASSSCLAGVEQY
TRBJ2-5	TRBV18	ASSPVPQETQY
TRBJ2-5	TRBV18	ASSGTGDYQETQY
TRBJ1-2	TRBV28	ASRPTGGDRSYT
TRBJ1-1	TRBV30	AWRGRSQGARYTEAF
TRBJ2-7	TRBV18	ASSLDRVGNEQY
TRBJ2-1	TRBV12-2	ASRPFSGRGGNEQF
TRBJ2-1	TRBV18	ASSPGLAGVNEQF
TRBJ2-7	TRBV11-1	ASSLFLPPHSYEQY
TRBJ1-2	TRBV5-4	ASSSTGADYGYT
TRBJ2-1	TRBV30	AWSGTSGSQLNEQF
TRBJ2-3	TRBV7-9	ASSSRQGKDTQY
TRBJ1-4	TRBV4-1	ASSQGSGQSTNEKLF
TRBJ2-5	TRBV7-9	ASSSHWETQY
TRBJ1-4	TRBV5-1	ASSLDHNEKLF
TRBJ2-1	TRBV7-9	ASSPAAPSYNEQF